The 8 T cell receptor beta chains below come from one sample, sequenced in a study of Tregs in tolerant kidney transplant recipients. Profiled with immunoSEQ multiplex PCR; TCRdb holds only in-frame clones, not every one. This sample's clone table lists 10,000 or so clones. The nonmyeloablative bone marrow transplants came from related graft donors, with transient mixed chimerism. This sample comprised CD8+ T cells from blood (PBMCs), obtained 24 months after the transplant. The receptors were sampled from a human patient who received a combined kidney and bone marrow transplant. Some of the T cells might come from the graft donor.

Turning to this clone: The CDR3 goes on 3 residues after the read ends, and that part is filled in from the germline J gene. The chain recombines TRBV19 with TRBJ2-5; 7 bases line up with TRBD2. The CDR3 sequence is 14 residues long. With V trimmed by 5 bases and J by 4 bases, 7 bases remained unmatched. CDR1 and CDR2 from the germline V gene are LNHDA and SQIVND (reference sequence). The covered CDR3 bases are TGTGCCAGTAGTGGACTAGAAGGAGCAGAGACC. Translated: CASSGLEGAET. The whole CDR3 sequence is CASSGLEGAETQYF.

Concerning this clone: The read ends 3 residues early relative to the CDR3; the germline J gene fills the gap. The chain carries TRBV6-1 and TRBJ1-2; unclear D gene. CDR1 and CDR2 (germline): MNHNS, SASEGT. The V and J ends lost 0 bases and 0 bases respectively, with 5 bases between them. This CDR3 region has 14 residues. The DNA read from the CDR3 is TGTGCCAGCAGTGAAGCACCGGCTAACTATGGC. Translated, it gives CASSEAPANYG. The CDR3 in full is CASSEAPANYGYTF.

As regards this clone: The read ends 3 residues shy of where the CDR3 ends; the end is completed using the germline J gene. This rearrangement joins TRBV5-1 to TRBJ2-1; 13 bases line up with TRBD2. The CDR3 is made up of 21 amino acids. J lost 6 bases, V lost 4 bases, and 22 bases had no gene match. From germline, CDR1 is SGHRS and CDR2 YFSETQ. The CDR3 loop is CASSKGDRLAGGFIGPNEQFF. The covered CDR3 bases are TGCGCCAGCAGCAAAGGGGATAGACTAGCGGGAGGCTTCATAGGTCCCAATGAG.

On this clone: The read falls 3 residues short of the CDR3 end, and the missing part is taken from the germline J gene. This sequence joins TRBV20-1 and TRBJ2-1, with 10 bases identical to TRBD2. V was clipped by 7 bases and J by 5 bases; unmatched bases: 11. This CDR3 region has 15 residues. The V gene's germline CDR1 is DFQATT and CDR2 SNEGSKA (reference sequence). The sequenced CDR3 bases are TGCAGTGTGGTGACTAGCGGGCGGTACCACAATGAG. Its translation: CSVVTSGRYHNE. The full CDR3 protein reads CSVVTSGRYHNEQFF.

CDR3 loop: CASSEGTGFAYEQYF. Incomplete CDR3 DNA: TGTGCCAGCAGTGAGGGGACAGGGTTCGCCTACGAG. This chain uses TRBV6-1 with TRBJ2-7; 9 bases are shared with TRBD1. The read ends 3 residues before the CDR3 terminus; that terminus is restored from the germline J gene. Germline assignment: CDR1 MNHNS and CDR2 SASEGT. V dropped 3 bases and J dropped 2; count of bases not matched to a gene: 5. This CDR3 has 15 residues.

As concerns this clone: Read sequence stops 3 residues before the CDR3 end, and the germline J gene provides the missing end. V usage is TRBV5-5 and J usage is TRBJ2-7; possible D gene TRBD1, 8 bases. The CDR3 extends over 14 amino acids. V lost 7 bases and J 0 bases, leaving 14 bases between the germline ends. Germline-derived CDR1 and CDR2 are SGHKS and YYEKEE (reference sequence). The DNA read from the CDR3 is TGTGCCAGCTGGACAGGGACTACCTCCTACGAG. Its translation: CASWTGTTSYE. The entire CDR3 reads CASWTGTTSYEQYF.

The CDR3 loop reads CASSPTGKETQYF. Partial CDR3 DNA: TGTGCCAGCAGCCCGACAGGGAAAGAGACC. This chain joins TRBV6-2 or TRBV6-3 and TRBJ2-5; 7 bases are a match to TRBD1. The observed sequence ends 3 residues before the CDR3 terminus, with the missing tail filled in from the germline J gene. The CDR3 loop spans 13 amino acids. The germline CDR1 and CDR2 sequences are MNHEY and SVGEGT. With V trimmed by 6 bases and J by 3 bases, 4 bases remained unmatched.

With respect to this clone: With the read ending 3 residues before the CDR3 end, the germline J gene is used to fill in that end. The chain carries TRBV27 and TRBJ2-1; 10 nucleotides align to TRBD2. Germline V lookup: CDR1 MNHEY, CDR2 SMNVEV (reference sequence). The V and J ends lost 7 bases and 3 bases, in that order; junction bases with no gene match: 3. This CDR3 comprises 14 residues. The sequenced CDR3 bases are TGTGCCAGCATGGGACTAGCGAACTACAATGAG. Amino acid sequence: CASMGLANYNE. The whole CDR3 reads CASMGLANYNEQFF.